This T cell receptor beta chain stems from a study of CD8 T cells in Susac syndrome (dated by TCRdb to between 2018 and 2020). For the wider study: Whether CD8+ T cell activation and differentiation in Susac syndrome was antigen driven was tested using repertoire sequencing. Clonality of the CD8+ T cell repertoire was compared between about a dozen healthy donors, approximately 14 Susac syndrome patients and roughly 16 multiple sclerosis patients.

RNA was extracted using the RNeasy kit, and about 0.45 to 1 microgram was reverse transcribed with random hexamers. The immunoSEQ multiplex PCR assay, which covers 54 Vbeta and 13 Jbeta segments, was used to amplify TCR beta CDR3 regions. Bias from PCR amplification was corrected by using a synthetic template baseline for primer optimization and for computational correction. The authors' analysis ran thus. Reads were annotated to V, D and J genes according to IMGT and were analyzed with immunoSEQ Analyzer, with only productive sequences retained. To calculate clonality, Shannon entropy was normalized by log2 of the number of productive unique sequences and then subtracted from one. For each patient and control, public and private clones were evaluated among the 100 most prevalent clones. Clones were defined as Susac-specific when absent from the healthy and MS cohorts, from approximately 970 published viral clones and from other ImmuneACCESS disease sequences. Through fastp at Q25 and MiXCR, TCRdb rebuilt clones from the public reads, retaining in-frame beta chains. CDR3 protein sequences are deduplicated, and each keeps its most common genes and DNA. TCRdb assigned the V and J calls; the authors' analysis was not used. This sample is represented by about 85,000 distinct CDR3 sequences; 85% to 95% of them were singletons. The ten most abundant clones make up about 0.3% of the sample.

Per the germline V gene, MDHEN is the CDR1 and SYDVKM is the CDR2. V has 8 bases trimmed and J has 8 bases trimmed; junction bases matching no gene number 11. The CDR3 has 15 amino acids, counting the end cysteine and phenylalanine. Only the CDR3 DNA stays, 45 bases, in frame from base 1. With regard to this clonotype: What antigen it recognizes has not been identified. No much larger clone exists at a distance of one base, and base qualities are not known.

High-throughput TCR beta sequencing profiled peripheral blood CD8+ and CD4+ T cells from healthy donors, Susac syndrome patients and multiple sclerosis patients. Healthy donors were included as age- and sex-matched controls. Bulk CD8+ and CD4+ T cells were purified by magnetic negative isolation, whereas CD8+ TEMRA cells were enriched by FACS. Blood was collected in EDTA tubes and processed within 24 hours, with PBMCs isolated through density gradient centrifugation. PBMCs destined for TCR sequencing were cryopreserved in liquid nitrogen and later thawed in a 37 °C water bath. The sorted or isolated CD4+, CD8+ and CD8+ TEMRA cells had a purity of 90% or higher. Results and caveats for the whole study, not just this receptor: The study acknowledged that relatively few individuals were included in the TCR sequencing and HLA analysis.

The specimen was CD8+ T cells from PBMCs. The receptor was derived from a human donor in good health. The chain links TRBV28 with TRBJ2-1, with 11 bases matching TRBD2. The CDR3 region: CASDRLLAGGDEQFF. The sequenced DNA: TGTGCCAGCGACCGCCTCTTAGCGGGAGGGGATGAGCAGTTCTTC.